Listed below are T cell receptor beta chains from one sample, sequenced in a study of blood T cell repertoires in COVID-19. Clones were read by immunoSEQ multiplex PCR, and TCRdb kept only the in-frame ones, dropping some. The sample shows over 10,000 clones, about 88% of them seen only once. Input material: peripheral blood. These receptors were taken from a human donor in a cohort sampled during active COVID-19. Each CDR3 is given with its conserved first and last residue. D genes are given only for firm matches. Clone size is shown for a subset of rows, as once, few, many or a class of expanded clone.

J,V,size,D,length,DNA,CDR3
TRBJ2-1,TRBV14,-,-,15,TGTGCCAGCAGCCAAGCGGCCGGGGTCCGGAATGAGCAGTTCTTC,CASSQAAGVRNEQFF
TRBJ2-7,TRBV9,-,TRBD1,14,TGTGCCAGCAGCGCGAGACAGGGCTCCTACGAGCAGTACTTC,CASSARQGSYEQYF
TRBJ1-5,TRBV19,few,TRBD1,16,TGTGCCAGTAGAACCATACAACAGGGGGGCAATCAGCCCCAGCATTTT,CASRTIQQGGNQPQHF
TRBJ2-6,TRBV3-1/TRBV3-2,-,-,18,TGTGCCAGCAGCCAAGACGGCAGGGGAAGCGTTGGGGCCAACGTCCTGACTTTC,CASSQDGRGSVGANVLTF
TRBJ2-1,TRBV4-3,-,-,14,TGCGCCAGCAGCCAAGGGCCTTTATACAATGAGCAGTTCTTC,CASSQGPLYNEQFF
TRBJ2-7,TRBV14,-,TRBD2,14,TGTGCCAGCAGCCCCGGGACTAGCGGCTACGAGCAGTACTTC,CASSPGTSGYEQYF
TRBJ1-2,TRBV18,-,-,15,TGTGCCAGCTCACCGGAGATGACAGTGCTGAATGGCTACACCTTC,CASSPEMTVLNGYTF
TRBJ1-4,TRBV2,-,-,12,TGTGCCAGCAGTGAGTTCGGTGAAAAACTGTTTTTT,CASSEFGEKLFF
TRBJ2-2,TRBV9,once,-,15,TGTGCCAGCAGCACCAGGGGAGGGGCCACCGGGGAGCTGTTTTTT,CASSTRGGATGELFF
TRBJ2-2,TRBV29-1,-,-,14,TGCAGCGCCCTGGGGGCGGGAGTCACCGGGGAGCTGTTTTTT,CSALGAGVTGELFF
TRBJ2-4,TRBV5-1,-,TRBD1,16,TGCGCCAGCAGCATAGGGACAGTTAGTCGTTCGGCCATTCAGTACTTC,CASSIGTVSRSAIQYF
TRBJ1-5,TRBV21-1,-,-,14,TGTGCCAGCAGCAAAGGGAAGACTTATCAGCCCCAGCATTTT,CASSKGKTYQPQHF
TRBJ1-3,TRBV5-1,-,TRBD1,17,TGCGCCAGCAGCTTGTTTTCTCAGGGGGCGGTTGGAAACACCATATATTTT,CASSLFSQGAVGNTIYF
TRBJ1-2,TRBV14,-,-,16,TGTGCCAGCAGCCAAGTTTACGCCCCCGGGTTTGGGGGCTACACCTTC,CASSQVYAPGFGGYTF
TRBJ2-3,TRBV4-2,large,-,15,TGTGCCAGCAGTGCGACTCCAGATCCCAAGCCCCCGCAGTATTTT,CASSATPDPKPPQYF
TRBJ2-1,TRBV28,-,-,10,TGTGCCACCTCGACTACTGAGCAGTTCTTC,CATSTTEQFF
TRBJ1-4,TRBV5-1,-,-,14,TGCGCCAGCAGCTTTGCTGGGGCTTATGAAAAACTGTTTTTT,CASSFAGAYEKLFF
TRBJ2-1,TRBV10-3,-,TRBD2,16,TGTGCCATCAGTGAGTCCTCTAGCGGGAGAGTTAGTGAGCAGTTCTTC,CAISESSSGRVSEQFF
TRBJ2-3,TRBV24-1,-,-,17,TGTGCCACCAGTGATCCGGACTATACCTCTAGCACAGATACGCAGTATTTT,CATSDPDYTSSTDTQYF
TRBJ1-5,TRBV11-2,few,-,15,TGTGCCAGCAGCTTAGATATCGGGGGAGGGCAGCCCCAGCATTTT,CASSLDIGGGQPQHF
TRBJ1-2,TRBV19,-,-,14,TGTGCCAGTAGTCGAAGCGCGGCCAACTATGGCTACACCTTC,CASSRSAANYGYTF
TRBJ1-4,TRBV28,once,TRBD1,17,TGTGCCAGCAGCCGGATAATAACAGGGGACCCTAATGAAAAACTGTTTTTT,CASSRIITGDPNEKLFF
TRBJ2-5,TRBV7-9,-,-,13,TGTGCCAGCAGCTTATCTACTCAAGAGACCCAGTACTTC,CASSLSTQETQYF
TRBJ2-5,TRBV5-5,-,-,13,TGTGCCAGCACCCAAAGGGGGCAAGAGACCCAGTACTTC,CASTQRGQETQYF
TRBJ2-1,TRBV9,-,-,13,TGTGCCAGCAGCGTAACAGAATACAATGAGCAGTTCTTC,CASSVTEYNEQFF
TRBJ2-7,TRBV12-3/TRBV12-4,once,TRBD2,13,TGTGCCAGCAGTTTTCAGACGGGGGGCGAGCAGTACTTC,CASSFQTGGEQYF
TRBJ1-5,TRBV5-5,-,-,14,TGTGCCAGCAAGAATACAGCGGTCGATCAGCCCCAGCATTTT,CASKNTAVDQPQHF
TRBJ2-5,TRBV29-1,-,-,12,TGCAGCGTTGAAATAAAGCGGGAGACCCAGTACTTC,CSVEIKRETQYF
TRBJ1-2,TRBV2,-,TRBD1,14,TGTGCCAGCAGTATTACCGGGACAGGGGATGGCTACACCTTC,CASSITGTGDGYTF
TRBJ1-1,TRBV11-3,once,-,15,TGTGCCAGCAGTCAAGCCCCGATCCCGAACACTGAAGCTTTCTTT,CASSQAPIPNTEAFF
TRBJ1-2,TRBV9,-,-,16,TGTGCCAGCAGCCCCCGACAGGTGTGGGACACCTCTGGCTACACCTTC,CASSPRQVWDTSGYTF
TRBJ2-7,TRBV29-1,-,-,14,TGCAGCGAATTCGACAGGAACAGCTCCTACGAGCAGTACTTC,CSEFDRNSSYEQYF
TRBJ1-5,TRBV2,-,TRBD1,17,TGTGCCAGCAGTGAAGGGACAGGGAATGCGGGCAATCAGCCCCAGCATTTT,CASSEGTGNAGNQPQHF
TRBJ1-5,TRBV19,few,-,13,TGTGCCAGTAGTATGAGCAACTATCAGCCCCAGCATTTT,CASSMSNYQPQHF
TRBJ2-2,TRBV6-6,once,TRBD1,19,TGTGCCAGCAGTCGACGGACAGGGGAGATTACCCCCAGCACCGGGGAGCTGTTTTTT,CASSRRTGEITPSTGELFF
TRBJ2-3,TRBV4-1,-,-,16,TGCGCCAGCAGCCCCGACGCAGGGAGGATCACAGATACGCAGTATTTT,CASSPDAGRITDTQYF
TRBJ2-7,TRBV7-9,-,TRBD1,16,TGTGCCAGCAGCCCACAGGGGGCGCCGGGTTTCGTCGAGCAGTACTTC,CASSPQGAPGFVEQYF
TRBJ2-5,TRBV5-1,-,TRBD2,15,TGCGCCAGCAGCATGGCCCTAGCGGGGGATATCACCCAGTACTTC,CASSMALAGDITQYF
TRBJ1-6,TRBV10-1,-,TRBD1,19,TGCGCCACTGAAGGTCGGGACAGGGTCGCCGGATTGGCAAATTCACCCCTCCACTTT,CATEGRDRVAGLANSPLHF
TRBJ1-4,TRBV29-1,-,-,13,TGCAGCGTTTCAGATGCAACTAATGAAAAACTGTTTTTT,CSVSDATNEKLFF
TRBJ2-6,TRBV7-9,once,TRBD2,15,TGTGCCAGCAGCTCCCCCGGGGGGTGGACCAACGTCCTGACTTTC,CASSSPGGWTNVLTF
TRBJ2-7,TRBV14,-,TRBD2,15,TGTGCCAGCAGCTCGCTAGCGGGGGGAGTATACGAGCAGTACTTC,CASSSLAGGVYEQYF
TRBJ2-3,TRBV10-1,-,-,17,TGCGCCAGCAGTCCGGAGGTCGTGGGCTCACCCCCAGATACGCAGTATTTT,CASSPEVVGSPPDTQYF
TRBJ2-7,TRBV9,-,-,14,TGTGCCAGCAGCGTGGGCCAGGGGATATACGAGCAGTACTTC,CASSVGQGIYEQYF
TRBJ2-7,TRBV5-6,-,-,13,TGTGCCAGCAGCTTGGGGGCGCGTAGGGAGCAGTACTTC,CASSLGARREQYF
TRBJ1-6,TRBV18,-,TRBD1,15,TGTGCCAGCTCCTCCGGGACAGGGTCAAGTTCACCCCTCCACTTT,CASSSGTGSSSPLHF
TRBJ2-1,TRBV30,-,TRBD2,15,TGTGCCTGGAGTGTACGAGCGGGGGCCTACAATGAGCAGTTCTTC,CAWSVRAGAYNEQFF
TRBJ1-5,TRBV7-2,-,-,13,TGTGCCAGCAGCTATGTAACAGTCGAGCCCCAGCATTTT,CASSYVTVEPQHF
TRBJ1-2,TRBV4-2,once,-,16,TGTGCCAGCAGCCAAGATTTAGCAGGAGAGGGCTATGGCTACACCTTC,CASSQDLAGEGYGYTF